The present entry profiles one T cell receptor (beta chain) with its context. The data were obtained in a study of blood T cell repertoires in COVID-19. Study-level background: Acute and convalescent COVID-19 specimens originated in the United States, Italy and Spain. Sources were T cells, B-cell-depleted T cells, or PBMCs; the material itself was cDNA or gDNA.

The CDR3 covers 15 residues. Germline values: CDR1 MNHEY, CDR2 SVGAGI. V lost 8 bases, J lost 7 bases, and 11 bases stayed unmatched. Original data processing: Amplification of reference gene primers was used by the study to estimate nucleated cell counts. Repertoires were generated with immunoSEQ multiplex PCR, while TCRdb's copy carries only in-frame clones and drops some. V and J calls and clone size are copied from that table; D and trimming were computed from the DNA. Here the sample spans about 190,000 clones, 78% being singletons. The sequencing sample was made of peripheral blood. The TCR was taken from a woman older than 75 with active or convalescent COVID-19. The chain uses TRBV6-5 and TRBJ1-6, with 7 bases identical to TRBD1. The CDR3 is CASDDRATGNSPLHF. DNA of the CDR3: TGTGCCAGCGATGACAGGGCAACTGGAAATTCACCCCTCCACTTT.